This TCR beta chain was recovered during a study of shared clonotypes between healthy human individuals. Naive-designated CD8 cells lacked CD45RO, were positively enriched for CCR7, and omitted terminally differentiated effector memory CD45RA+ cells. Sequencing used immunoSEQ multiplex PCR; TCRdb keeps in-frame clones, though not all of them. The sample lists 550,000 to 750,000 clones; approximately 90% were seen once. The sequence came from a young man in good health. Sequences were obtained from naive CD8+ T cells sorted from blood.

The CDR3 loop is CASSGTGSYEQYF. The CDR3 DNA reads as TGTGCCAGTTCCGGGACAGGCTCCTACGAGCAGTACTTC. V is TRBV6-6 and J is TRBJ2-7, with 8 bases matching TRBD1. In germline, CDR1 is MNHNY, CDR2 SVGAGI (reference sequence). The V segment lost 9 bases and the J segment 0 bases; nucleotides outside the gene matches: 4. CDR3 length equals 13 residues.